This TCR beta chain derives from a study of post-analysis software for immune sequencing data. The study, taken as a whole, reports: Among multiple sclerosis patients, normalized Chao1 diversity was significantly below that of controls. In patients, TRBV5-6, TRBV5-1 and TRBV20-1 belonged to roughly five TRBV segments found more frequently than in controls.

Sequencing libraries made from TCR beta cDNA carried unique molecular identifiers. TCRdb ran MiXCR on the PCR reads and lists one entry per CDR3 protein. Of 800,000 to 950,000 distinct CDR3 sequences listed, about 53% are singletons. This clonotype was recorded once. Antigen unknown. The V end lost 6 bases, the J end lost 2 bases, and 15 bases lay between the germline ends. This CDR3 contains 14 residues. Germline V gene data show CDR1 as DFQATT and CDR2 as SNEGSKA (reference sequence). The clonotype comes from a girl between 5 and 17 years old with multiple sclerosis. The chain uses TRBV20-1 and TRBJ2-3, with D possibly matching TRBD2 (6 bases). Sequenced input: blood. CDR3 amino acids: CSARHGLTTDTQYF. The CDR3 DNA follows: TGCAGTGCCAGACACGGACTAACCACAGATACGCAGTATTTT.